Following are 20 T cell receptor beta chains from one sample sequenced in a study of glioma-infiltrating T cells. Amplification of TCR alpha and beta CDR3 regions from RNA used iRepertoire nested multiplex PCR. TCRdb ran MiXCR on the multiplex PCR reads and lists one entry per CDR3 protein. Of about 130,000 distinct CDR3 sequences in the sample, about 25% are singletons; the top ten hold around a quarter. Specimen: glioma tissue, nonneoplastic brain tissue, or PBMCs (not recorded which). These receptors were obtained from a human donor with low-grade glioma or glioblastoma, undergoing nonglioma brain surgery, or in good health (not recorded which).

The CDR3 reads CASSSGTSRGEGEQFF. The CDR3 region has the DNA TGTGCCAGCAGCAGCGGGACTAGCAGGGGGGAGGGTGAGCAGTTCTTC. J is TRBJ2-1 and V is TRBV5-4; TRBD2 aligns across 9 bases. The germline V gene encodes CDR1 SGHNT and CDR2 YYREEE (reference sequence). The V gene end was trimmed by 4 bases and the J gene end by 9 bases; junction bases not matched to a gene: 14. CDR3 length equals 16 residues.

This clonotype was counted between two and nine times. The chain links TRBV7-2 to TRBJ2-4; TRBD2 aligns across 7 bases. With 5 bases clipped from V and 6 bases from J, the junction kept 4 bases outside the gene matches. This CDR3 region has 13 residues. Germline V gene sequence: CDR1 SGHTA, CDR2 FQGNSA. Written as DNA, the CDR3 is TGTGCCAGCAGCCCTCGCGGGAGAAACATTCAGTACTTC. Encoded protein: CASSPRGRNIQYF.

The sample holds a few counts of this clonotype. This sequence joins TRBV4-2 and TRBJ1-1, with D tentatively TRBD1 (5 bases). The CDR3 totals 15 residues. Trimming took 1 base from V and 5 from J, leaving 14 bases between them. Germline CDR1 LGHNA, CDR2 YNFKEQ. Written as DNA, the CDR3 is TGTGCCAGCAGCCAAGCAGCAGGGATAAGGACTGAAGCTTTCTTT. It encodes CASSQAAGIRTEAFF.

This clonotype appeared many times. This sequence joins TRBV27 and TRBJ2-5; D perhaps matches TRBD1 (6 bases). The CDR3 is 15 amino acids. Germline V gene lookup returns CDR1 MNHEY and CDR2 SMNVEV (reference sequence). Trimming stripped 5 bases from V and 0 bases from J, with 13 bases between. CDR3 in amino acids: CASSLDSRYQETQYF. The CDR3 DNA reads TGTGCCAGCAGTCTGGACAGCAGATACCAAGAGACCCAGTACTTC.

This clonotype was seen many times. The chain combines TRBV6-1 with TRBJ2-7; possible D gene TRBD1, 6 bases. The CDR3 length is 13 residues. Between the trimmed V and J ends, which lost 7 bases and 3 bases, there was a span of 13 bases. CDR1 and CDR2 (germline): MNHNS, SASEGT. CDR3: CASMDRTYYEQYV. The CDR3 DNA follows: TGTGCCAGCATGGACAGAACTTACTACGAGCAGTACGTC.

This clonotype was seen many times. The genes are TRBV6-1 and TRBJ1-1; possibly TRBD1 for D (5 bases). Germline V gene lookup returns CDR1 MNHNS and CDR2 SASEGT. The CDR3 length is 13 residues. Trimming took off 5 bases at V and 4 bases at J, with 11 bases between the two ends. The CDR3: CASSYRSFTEAFF. For the CDR3, the DNA is TGTGCCAGCAGTTACAGGAGCTTCACTGAAGCTTTCTTT.

This clonotype was detected only a few times. The V call is TRBV19, the J call TRBJ2-5, with D perhaps being TRBD1 or TRBD2 (7 bases each). The CDR3 contains 13 residues. Germline V gene sequence: CDR1 LNHDA, CDR2 SQIVND (reference sequence). Trimming cost V 5 bases and J 5 bases, with 12 bases left between them. The CDR3 DNA reads as TGTGCCAGTAGTGCAGGGGGGGAGGAGACCCAGTACTTC. Translating it yields CASSAGGEETQYF.

The chain is built from TRBV12-3 or TRBV12-4 and TRBJ1-5; the D is unclear. There are 13 residues in the CDR3. Trimming pared 6 bases from V and 5 bases from J, leaving 11 bases between. CDR3 nucleotide sequence: TGTGCCAGCAGCTCCCCGAATGATCAGCCCCAGCATTTT. Its translation: CASSSPNDQPQHF.

This chain connects TRBV5-1 to TRBJ2-7, with 7 bases lining up with TRBD1. The germline V gene encodes CDR1 SGHRS and CDR2 YFSETQ. The CDR3 spans 13 residues. V was clipped by 1 base and J by 3 bases; unmatched bases: 1. The CDR3 loop is CASSLRQGYEQYV. The CDR3 nucleotides read TGCGCCAGCAGCTTGAGACAGGGCTACGAGCAGTACGTC.

About this clonotype: A single base separates this from a much larger clone, so it may be a read error. This rearrangement joins TRBV20-1 to TRBJ2-2; D is possibly TRBD2 (5 bases). The CDR3 covers 14 residues. Germline V gene sequence: CDR1 DFQATT, CDR2 SNEGSKA (reference sequence). The CDR3: CSARAVEYTGELSF. The CDR3 DNA follows: TGCAGTGCTAGAGCAGTCGAGTACACCGGGGAGCTGTCTTTT.

This clonotype has at least ten counts. CDR3 amino acids: CASSYQTSGETQYF. The CDR3 DNA sequence: TGTGCCAGCAGTTACCAGACATCCGGGGAGACCCAGTACTTC. The rearrangement joins TRBV6-6 to TRBJ2-5; the D is unclear. The V end lost 2 bases, the J end lost 5 bases, and 12 bases lay between the germline ends. Germline values: CDR1 MNHNY, CDR2 SVGAGI (reference sequence). The CDR3 sequence is 14 residues long.

Only a few counts were recorded for this clonotype. The chain recombines TRBV7-3 with TRBJ1-1; 9 bases line up with TRBD1. The germline CDR1 and CDR2 sequences are SGHTA and FQGTGA. V lost 2 bases and J lost 5; bases outside the gene matches: 3. The CDR3 covers 14 residues. This CDR3 reads CASSLGTGLTEAFF. The CDR3 DNA follows: TGTGCCAGCAGCTTAGGGACAGGGCTTACTGAAGCTTTCTTT.

Concerning this clonotype itself: This may be a read error, as it is one base from a much larger clone. The gene calls are TRBV28 and TRBJ2-7; D unclear. The CDR3 has 13 amino acids. V shed 8 bases and J shed 0 bases, with 11 bases lying between them. The germline V gene encodes CDR1 MDHEN and CDR2 SYDVKM. The CDR3 nucleotides read TGTGCCAGCGGCAACACGGGCTCCTACGAGCAGTACGTC. Its translation is CASGNTGSYEQYV.

The sample holds many counts of this clonotype. V is TRBV15 and J is TRBJ2-5, with 9 bases fitting TRBD2. This CDR3 has 17 residues. The V and J ends lost 3 bases and 0 bases, in that order; junction bases with no gene match: 8. Germline lookup yields CDR1 LNHNV and CDR2 YYDKDF (reference sequence). CDR3 bases: TGTGCCACCAGCAGCGAACAGCGGGGGGTATACCAAGAGACCCAGTACTTC. Translation: CATSSEQRGVYQETQYF.

On this clonotype: A much bigger clone sits one base away, suggesting this may be a read error. This sequence joins TRBV20-1 and TRBJ2-3; D is possibly TRBD2 (6 bases). CDR3 length: 17 residues. Germline assignment: CDR1 DFQATT and CDR2 SNEGSKA (reference sequence). The germline V and J ends were trimmed by 2 bases and 2 bases, with 20 bases remaining between them. The CDR3, as DNA: TGCAGTGCTAGACAAAGGATGCGGGGACCACTCACAGATACGCAGTATTTT. Translating gives CSARQRMRGPLTDTQYF.

This chain connects TRBV6-4 to TRBJ1-1, with 8 bases matching TRBD1. There are 14 residues in the CDR3. Germline V gene sequence: CDR1 MRHNA, CDR2 SNTAGT. The J segment lost 11 bases and the V segment lost 6 bases, leaving 14 bases of the junction unmatched. The CDR3 spells CASSHPSGGGGAFF. In nucleotides, the CDR3 is TGTGCCAGCAGCCACCCTTCAGGGGGCGGAGGGGCTTTCTTT.

The chain uses TRBV28 and TRBJ1-1; a weak D match, TRBD1 (6 bases). V was trimmed by 7 bases and J by 2 bases, leaving 11 bases between them. Germline loops: CDR1 MDHEN, CDR2 SYDVKM. The CDR3 consists of 13 residues. The CDR3 sequence is CASKLGGNTEAFF. In DNA, the CDR3 is TGTGCCAGCAAGTTGGGGGGCAACACTGAAGCTTTCTTT.

This chain joins TRBV6-1 and TRBJ2-2; TRBD2 matches 14 bases. Germline values: CDR1 MNHNS, CDR2 SASEGT. Germline trimming cut 10 bases from V and 4 bases from J; bases unmatched to any gene: 11. This CDR3 spans 17 amino acids. The CDR3 sequence: CAITRTSGGSGTGELFF. The CDR3 DNA reads as TGTGCCATCACTCGGACTAGCGGGGGGTCGGGCACCGGGGAGCTGTTTTTT.

The V gene is TRBV25-1, the J gene TRBJ1-2; the match to TRBD1 covers 10 bases. V shed 9 bases and J 4 bases; nucleotides not matched to a gene: 8. Germline CDR1 reads MGHDK; CDR2 reads SYGVNS. The CDR3 is 14 residues long. The CDR3 nucleotides read TGTGCCAGTAGACAGGGGGCTGGCGGCTATGGCTACACCTTC. Translating it yields CASRQGAGGYGYTF.

The V and J genes are TRBV7-6 and TRBJ1-1; D not resolved. The CDR3 is made up of 15 amino acids. The V gene lost 5 bases and the J gene lost 0 bases, with 13 bases spanning the gap. The germline gives CDR1 SGHVS, CDR2 FNYEAQ. In DNA, the CDR3 is TGTGCCAGCAGCCCCCAAGCAGCCATGAACACTGAAGCTTTCTTT. Its translation is CASSPQAAMNTEAFF.